Described below is a single TCR beta chain sequence and its context. The antigen is undetermined. PCR primers comprised 60 Vbeta and 13 Jbeta primers. The assay was immunoSEQ multiplex PCR, and TCRdb's table has in-frame clones only and misses some. Among around 150,000 clones listed, about four fifths were seen once. The sample belongs to a study of cytomegalovirus exposure and HLA in healthy donors. The V gene end was trimmed by 5 bases and the J gene end by 2 bases; junction bases not matched to a gene: 6. Germline V lookup: CDR1 SGHTA, CDR2 FQGNSA. The CDR3 covers 16 residues. Broader study findings: Earlier findings revealed that most TCR beta V segments proved productive either about 87% or about 30% of the time. Three of the chains that were CMV-associated were confirmed in vitro to be specific for CMV antigens.

This clonotype was obtained from a woman aged 30 to 39 in good health and CMV-seropositive. The rearrangement joins TRBV7-2 to TRBJ2-5, with 12 bases lining up with TRBD2. The sequenced sample consisted of PBMCs. The CDR3 DNA follows: TGTGCCAGCAGCGTTACTAGCGGGGGGACGCAAGAGACCCAGTACTTC. Protein sequence: CASSVTSGGTQETQYF.